This TCR beta chain was retrieved from a study of T cell changes during pregnancy in multiple sclerosis. Repertoires were generated with immunoSEQ multiplex PCR, while TCRdb's copy carries only in-frame clones and drops some. The table lists approximately 100,000 clones, around 93% of them singletons, with less than 2.5% in the top ten. The V gene end was trimmed by 8 bases and the J gene end by 5 bases; junction bases not matched to a gene: 10. The CDR3 loop spans 14 amino acids. Germline CDR1 MNHNY, CDR2 SVGAGI (reference sequence). The chain recombines TRBV6-6 with TRBJ2-3; the match to TRBD2 covers 7 bases. Sequencing used peripheral blood, obtained in the third trimester of pregnancy. The origin of this receptor is a female donor with multiple sclerosis, enrolled in a pregnancy study. The CDR3 loop is CASLPGAGVDTQYF. CDR3 DNA: TGTGCCAGCCTCCCCGGGGCGGGGGTAGATACGCAGTATTTT.